This paragraph covers one T cell receptor (beta chain) sequence. These data come from a study of cytomegalovirus exposure and HLA in healthy donors. The PCR made use of 60 Vbeta and 13 Jbeta primers. Authors' data handling: Per a later analysis, the number of unique TCR beta chains was approximately 80 million, of which around 9.9 million were shared. The repertoire was sequenced with immunoSEQ multiplex PCR; TCRdb's copy has only in-frame clones and lacks some. The V and J calls and clone size come from that table; D and trimming were worked out from the DNA. The sample yields more than 200,000 clones, about 79% seen once. This CDR3 region has 19 residues. The germline V gene encodes CDR1 KGHSH and CDR2 LQKENI. V lost 1 base to trimming and J lost 0 bases; unmatched junction nucleotides: 7.

The chain is built from TRBV18 and TRBJ2-1, with 12 bases identical to TRBD2. This receptor was taken from a male donor in good health and CMV-seronegative. Sequencing was performed on PBMCs. The CDR3 coding sequence is TGTGCCAGCTCACCACGGGTACTAGCGGGGGGCTTCTCCTACAATGAGCAGTTCTTC. It codes for CASSPRVLAGGFSYNEQFF.